What follows is one T cell receptor (beta chain) and its context. Its antigen has not been determined. The input lacks base qualities; no much larger clone sits a single base away. This sample is part of a study of shared clonotypes between healthy human individuals (dated by TCRdb to the early 2020s). For context, the study as a whole: The cohort comprised two women and a few men aged 18 to 49 years. For each donor, three plates each were used for CD4 naive and CD4 memory, two plates were used for CD8 naive, and one plate was used for CD8 memory. The study deeply sequenced blood TCR repertoires of about 5 healthy adults to estimate repertoire size and the extent of clonotype sharing between individuals. Different laboratories and diverse techniques were used to prepare libraries and sequence TCR repertoires, to increase sequencing depth and limit assay-specific biases. Each donor's leukapheresis produced roughly between roughly 0.94 and 9.5 billion PBMCs. The investigation overall reported the following: Pairwise subsampling indicated that sequencing depth was expected to affect the degree of clonotype sharing among donors. Even with the large sequencing depth, rarefaction of the sorted-subset datasets indicated that sequencing was incomplete. Sharing across four donors was observed for 5% to 6.5% of naive CD4, around 3.5% of naive CD8, 2.3% of memory CD4, and around 0.4% of memory CD8 clonotypes. Because the study included only a small number of donors, the genetic and exposure-history diversity represented was limited. Estimated clonotype richness was generally larger for naive than for memory subsets. Sampling was restricted to blood, and TCR repertoires in tissues likely differ from the TCR repertoires found in blood. Clonotypes shared by all four sorted-subset donors showed higher generation probabilities than non-shared clonotypes.

Using the deep immunoSEQ assay, TCR CDR3 regions were amplified from genomic DNA by multiplex PCR. Extracted genomic DNA from each cell subset was distributed evenly across all wells of several immunoSEQ 96-well plates, and each plate was treated as a replicate. For sorted subsets, about 200 ng genomic DNA, equal to tens of thousands of T cell genomes, was loaded into each replicate PCR. Purified libraries were quantified with a Qubit 3.0 fluorometer, sized on a Bioanalyzer 2100, and re-quantified with the KAPA Library Quantification kit. Every immunoSEQ 96-well plate was sequenced on a dedicated single-read 150-cycle Illumina NextSeq 550 flow cell. The original pipeline was this. Because only junctional sequences without quality scores were contained in the immunoSEQ output, filtering matching that applied to full-length reads could not be performed. Sequences were annotated with PyIR, a Python wrapper for IgBLAST v1.9, and V/J genes and CDR3 were assigned using IMGT germline references. Reads were filtered out if the reads had weak V/J assignments (E-value above 1e-6), no CDR3, stop codons, out-of-frame junctions, or ambiguous translated residues. V3J clonotypes were defined by identical inferred V gene, J gene, and CDR3 amino acid sequence. Percentage overlap between repertoires was calculated by dividing the number of shared unique clonotypes by the size of the smaller repertoire. RTK rarefaction, the Chao1 estimator, and Recon v2.1 estimates of unobserved clonotypes were used to assess repertoire richness. Generation probabilities for all TCRbeta clonotypes obtained by the gDNA method from four donors were computed using OLGA. TCRdb took this table from immuneACCESS and kept in-frame rearrangements with V and J called. Such tables lack part of the clones; where checked against another copy, unresolved V genes explain under half of the gap, and the rest is unexplained. The V and J calls and clone size are taken from that table; D and trimming were inferred from the DNA. This sample is represented by a few million clones; approximately 95% of them were singletons. The top ten hold roughly 0.36% of the sample.

V lost 5 bases and J lost 2 bases; the stretch between them is 3 bases long. In the germline V gene (reference sequence), CDR1 corresponds to PRHDT and CDR2 to FYEKMQ. The CDR3 has 11 amino acids, counting the end cysteine and phenylalanine. The only DNA kept is the CDR3, 33 bases in frame from the first base. The donors were healthy, HIV-negative adults who had no recently reported acute infections or vaccinations. All donors were Caucasian adults living in Nashville, Tennessee, USA. CD4+ T cells were enriched by magnetic negative selection; naive cells were then positively selected on CD45RA, and the negative fraction formed the memory subset. Blood was collected by leukapheresis, and PBMCs were isolated by Ficoll-Histopaque density gradient centrifugation and then cryopreserved in liquid nitrogen vapor phase. Analytical flow cytometry was used to check the purity and quantity of each magnetically sorted T cell population. Each sorted fraction had its genomic DNA isolated and then quantified by UV absorbance on a Nanodrop 2000c.

Sequencing input: naive CD4+ T cells from PBMCs. Interpreted using the paper, the cell subset or site label stands for: CD45RA+ positively selected. The sequence came from a man aged 18 to 29 in good health. Some clones in this sample may be carry-over from other donors' samples. This chain is built from TRBV13 and TRBJ2-5; no D gene is confidently identified. CDR3 reads: CASSRQETQYF. The DNA reads TGTGCCAGCAGCCGTCAAGAGACCCAGTACTTC.